This TCR beta chain is drawn from a study of CD8 T cell repertoires and HIV-1 epitope variants (dated by TCRdb to about 2020). For the study in its entirety: In separate culture wells, T cells were stimulated with each of twenty-five peptides that represented autologous and known Gag and Nef epitope variants. The control conditions were a CMV, EBV and flu peptide pool, the Ebola AY9 epitope as a negative control, and a well with no peptide. Tested epitopes included three Gag epitope families and Nef HW9 and YT9. T cells were enriched using the EasySep Human T Cell Enrichment Kit and then co-cultured with an equal number of autologous T cell-negative cells acting as antigen-presenting cells. The cultures were grown for more than nine days in IMDM with gentamicin, and half of the media was changed on days 3 and 7 with IL-2, IL-7 and IL-15 added. An aliquot of 1M T cells was saved as an uncultured baseline condition, separate from the approximately 87 T cell cultures. A total of more than 80 T cell cultures were run, with each culture condition done in triplicate except for one peptide, which was done in duplicate.

The EasySep Human CD8+ T Cell Enrichment Kit was used on day 10 to isolate CD8+ T cells from every culture. On the study overall, not on this receptor specifically: The assay identified only TCR beta chains and indicated proliferation in response to antigen, without indicating T cell function or cytokine profile. Roughly 5 clonotypes recognized the Nef KF9 family and one clonotype recognized the HW9 family, while no responses to the TAALDMSHF plasma variant were seen. The study identified about ten antigen-specific TCR beta clonotypes, over 5 of which appeared to be cross-reactive for autologous or known escape epitope variants.

The CDR3 contains 16 residues, cysteine and phenylalanine counted. The kept DNA is CDR3 alone, 48 bases in frame from the first base. The CDR1 and CDR2 encoded by the germline V gene (reference sequence) are SGHNT and YYREEE. Relative to germline, V is missing 4 bases and J is missing 0 bases, with 4 bases of the junction outside any gene match. About this clone: This clone's antigen is unknown. No much larger clone exists at a distance of one base, and base qualities are not known.

TCR beta CDR3 regions were sequenced at survey depth on the immunoSEQ platform. The QIAamp DNA micro kit was used to extract genomic DNA from every cultured and uncultured CD8+ T cell population. Processing in the source paper ran as follows. Any sample with under 5,000 productive reads was excluded, and this exclusion removed about 7% of the 75 cultures stimulated with HIV peptides. Sequences were trimmed to CDR3 by a MANAFEST web app, and nonproductive sequences, CDR3s under 5 amino acids, and sequences not starting with C or ending with F/W were removed. To count as antigen-specific, a clonotype had to be expanded in at least 2 of 3 replicates compared with the no-peptide control at FDR 0.01, and only within one epitope family. A frequency at least fivefold higher than in wells stimulated with peptides from other epitope families was additionally required for specific clonotypes. The source is immuneACCESS, and TCRdb retained only in-frame sequences with V and J called. Part of the clones is not carried over; for the studies checked, unresolved V genes explain less than half of this, and the remainder is unexplained. V and J calls plus clone size are reproduced from that table; the DNA served to infer D and trimming. The sample table records over 90,000 clones; roughly four fifths of these occur just once. More than 25% of the sample is taken by the ten largest.

Sequenced input: uncultured baseline CD8+ T cells from peripheral blood mononuclear cells (PBMCs). The clonotype was recovered from a male donor with HIV. The rearranged segments are TRBV5-4 and TRBJ2-6, with 7 central nucleotides matching TRBD1. The nucleotide sequence is TGTGCCAGCAGCGGGCGACAGGGCTCTGGGGCCAACGTCCTGACTTTC. Its translation is CASSGRQGSGANVLTF.